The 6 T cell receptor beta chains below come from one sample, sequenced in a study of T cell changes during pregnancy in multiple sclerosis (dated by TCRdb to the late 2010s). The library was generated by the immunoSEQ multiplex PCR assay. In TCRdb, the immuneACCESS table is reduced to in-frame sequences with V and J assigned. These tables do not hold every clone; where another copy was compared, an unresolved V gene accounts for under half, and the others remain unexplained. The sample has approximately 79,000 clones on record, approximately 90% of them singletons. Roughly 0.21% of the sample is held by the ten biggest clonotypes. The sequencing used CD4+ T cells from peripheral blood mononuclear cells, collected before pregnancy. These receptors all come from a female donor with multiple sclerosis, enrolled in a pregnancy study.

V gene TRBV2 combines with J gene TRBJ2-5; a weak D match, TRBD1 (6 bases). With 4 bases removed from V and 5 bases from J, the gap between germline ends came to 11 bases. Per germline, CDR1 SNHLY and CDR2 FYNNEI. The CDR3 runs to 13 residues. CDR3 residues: CASSAGVRETQYF. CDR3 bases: TGTGCCAGCAGTGCAGGGGTCCGGGAGACCCAGTACTTC. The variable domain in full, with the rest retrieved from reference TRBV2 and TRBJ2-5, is EPEVTQTPSHQVTQMGQEVILRCVPISNHLYFYWYRQILGQKVEFLVSFYNNEISEKSEIFDDQFSVERPDGSNFTLKIRSTKLEDSAMYFCASSAGVRETQYFGPGTRLLVL.

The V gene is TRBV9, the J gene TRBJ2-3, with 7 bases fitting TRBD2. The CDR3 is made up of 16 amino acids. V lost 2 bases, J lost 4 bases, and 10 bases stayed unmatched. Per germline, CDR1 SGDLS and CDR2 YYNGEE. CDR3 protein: CASSVMGGGSADTQYF. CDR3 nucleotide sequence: TGTGCCAGCAGCGTCATGGGGGGGGGTAGTGCAGATACGCAGTATTTT.

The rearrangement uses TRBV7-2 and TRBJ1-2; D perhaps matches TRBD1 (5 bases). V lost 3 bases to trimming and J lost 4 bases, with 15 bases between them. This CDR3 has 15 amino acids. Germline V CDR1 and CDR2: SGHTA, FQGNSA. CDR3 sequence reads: CASSFRGGRRYGYTF. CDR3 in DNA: TGTGCCAGCAGCTTTAGGGGAGGGCGCCGCTATGGCTACACCTTC.

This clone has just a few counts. In DNA, the CDR3 is TGTGCCAGCAGCGCGACAGGGGAGCATGCTTTCTTT. It is translated as CASSATGEHAFF. The J gene is TRBJ1-1, the V gene TRBV2; 8 nucleotides agree with TRBD1. V shed 6 bases, J shed 11 bases, and the junction held 8 bases outside the gene matches. The CDR3 has 12 amino acids. CDR1 SNHLY and CDR2 FYNNEI come from the germline V gene.

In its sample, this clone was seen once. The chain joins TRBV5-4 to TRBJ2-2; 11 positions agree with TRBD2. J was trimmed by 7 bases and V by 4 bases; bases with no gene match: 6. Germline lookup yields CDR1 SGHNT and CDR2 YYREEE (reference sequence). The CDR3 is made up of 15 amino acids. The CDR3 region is CASSGLAGGFGELFF. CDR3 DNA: TGTGCCAGCAGCGGTTTAGCGGGAGGGTTCGGGGAGCTGTTTTTT. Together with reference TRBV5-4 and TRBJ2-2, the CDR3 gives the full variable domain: ETGVTQSPTHLIKTRGQQVTLRCSSQSGHNTVSWYQQALGQGPQFIFQYYREEENGRGNFPPRFSGLQFPNYSSELNVNALELDDSALYLCASSGLAGGFGELFFGEGSRLTVL.

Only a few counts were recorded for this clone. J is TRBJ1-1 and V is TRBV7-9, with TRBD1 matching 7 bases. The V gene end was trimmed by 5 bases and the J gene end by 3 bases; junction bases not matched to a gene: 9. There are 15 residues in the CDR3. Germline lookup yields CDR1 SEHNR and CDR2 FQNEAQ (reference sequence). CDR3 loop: CASSIISRGDTEAFF. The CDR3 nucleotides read TGTGCCAGCAGCATCATCAGCAGGGGGGACACTGAAGCTTTCTTT.